Here is one T cell receptor (beta chain) with its context. This receptor's antigen is unknown. No quality values exist for individual bases; no much larger clone is one base distant. The Qiagen DNeasy kit was used to extract genomic DNA from unsorted PBMCs and from the negatively selected CD4+ and CD8+ fractions. Amplification of TCR beta CDR3 regions was done by immunoSEQ multiplex PCR with primers that anneal to V and J segments. Amplification bias was minimized using a synthetic immune receptor repertoire, and residual bias was removed computationally after sequencing. For the original study's pipeline: Custom Python scripts were used to quantify repertoire diversity as the Shannon entropy index. Unsorted, CD4+ and CD8+ repertoires were examined separately, except in combined analyses, for which CD4+ and CD8+ sequences were merged in silico. Clonal expansion was defined as a frequency increase of at least 2-fold after treatment compared with C1D1, and clones undetected at baseline were assigned a pseudocount of 0.5. Singleton clones were defined as clones with 0 or 1 copy at C1D1, and non-singleton clones were defined as clones with 2 or more copies. Clones expanded in unsorted samples were annotated as CD4+, CD8+ or unknown by matching protein sequences in sorted samples from the same patient. Wilcoxon tests on paired samples were used to test changes in diversity from C1D1 to C4D1. TCRdb obtained this table from immuneACCESS and retained in-frame rearrangements with V and J assigned. These tables miss some clones; where compared with another copy, unresolved V genes account for less than half of the shortfall, and the remainder is unexplained. V, J and clone size are those of that table, while D and trimming were read from the DNA. The table for this sample lists about 30,000 clones; 88% of them were counted only once. More than 6.5% of the sample belongs to the ten largest clones.

This specimen belongs to a study of PD-1 blockade in classical Hodgkin lymphoma (dated by TCRdb to about 2020). Background on the whole study: Nivolumab dosing was 3 mg/kg intravenously every 2 weeks, continuing until either disease progression or unacceptable toxicity. To define a peripheral blood immune signature of response to PD-1 blockade in classical Hodgkin lymphoma, the study combined TCR beta sequencing with CyTOF. The full study reports these points: Trial patients with a complete response had baseline diversity similar to that of newly diagnosed patients, while partial responders and progressors had significantly lower diversity. By C4D1, a significant rise was seen in CD4+ TCR diversity but not in CD8+ TCR diversity (p=0.0027 vs p=0.16), and the rise was most apparent among complete responders (p=0.02). The study was restricted to a single clinical trial cohort, and the causes of repertoire differences, possibly disease activity or prior therapy, were left undefined. Patients starting nivolumab less than 1 year after ASCT had lower diversity and were excluded from later analyses to avoid confounding by immune reconstitution. Newly diagnosed patients were reported to have lower baseline TCR diversity than healthy donors, and relapsed/refractory patients were reported to have lower baseline TCR diversity still.

Interpreted using the paper, the time point label stands for: cycle 1 day 1 (C1D1), immediately before nivolumab initiation. Every trial patient had relapsed following autologous stem cell transplantation, and prior brentuximab vedotin exposure was what differed among cohorts A, B and C. A Miltenyi CD8+ T cell isolation kit was used for magnetic negative selection to purify CD8+ T cells from thawed PBMCs. The trial cohort comprised some 60 patients with relapsed/refractory classical Hodgkin lymphoma whose best overall responses were complete response, partial response or progressive disease. In the multi-cohort phase II CheckMate 205 trial, trial patients received single-agent nivolumab. An independent review committee assessed best overall response by applying the 2007 International Working Group response criteria. PBMCs from the trial were collected at three points: immediately before nivolumab initiation (C1D1), and during therapy at cycle 2 day 1 and cycle 4 day 1. Peripheral blood was collected in 8 mL Vacutainer Cell Preparation Tubes, from which PBMCs were isolated by centrifugation and then cryopreserved. Purified CD4+ and CD8+ fractions were prepared only for cases with an additional available PBMC sample. Magnetically labelled cells were removed on LS columns in a quadroMACS separator, and the flow-through was collected as the purified fraction.

From cysteine to phenylalanine, the CDR3 is 15 amino acids long. The only DNA kept is the CDR3, 45 bases in frame from the first base. The CDR1 and CDR2 encoded by the germline V gene are SQVTM and ANQGSEA. The junction shows trimming of 3 bases on V and 2 bases on J, plus 15 bases between the germline ends. The clonotype originates from a human donor with classical Hodgkin lymphoma. Here the sequenced sample was CD8+ T cells from blood, taken at baseline. The chain was built from TRBV29-1 and TRBJ2-3; no confident D gene assignment can be made. For the CDR3, the sequence is CSVEFVEQLTDTQYF. The sequence in DNA is TGCAGCGTTGAGTTCGTAGAGCAGCTCACAGATACGCAGTATTTT.